Sequencing of this TCR beta chain was carried out in a study of blood T cell repertoires in COVID-19. Each participant's cohort was designated according to participant-reported clinical history. Repertoires were generated with immunoSEQ multiplex PCR, while TCRdb's copy carries only in-frame clones and drops some. Of roughly 250,000 clones listed, approximately 86% are singletons. Germline CDR1 and CDR2: LNHDA and SQIVND (reference sequence). V gave up 7 bases and J gave up 2 bases; unmatched junction bases: 8. This CDR3 has 15 amino acids. The clonotype comes from a woman aged 30 to 39 with acute COVID-19. The chain uses TRBV19 and TRBJ2-5; 9 positions agree with TRBD1. Sequenced sample: PBMCs or T cells enriched from blood (not recorded which). CDR3 sequence (DNA): TGTGCCAGTACACAGGGGGCTAGTCTTCAAGAGACCCAGTACTTC. Amino acids: CASTQGASLQETQYF.